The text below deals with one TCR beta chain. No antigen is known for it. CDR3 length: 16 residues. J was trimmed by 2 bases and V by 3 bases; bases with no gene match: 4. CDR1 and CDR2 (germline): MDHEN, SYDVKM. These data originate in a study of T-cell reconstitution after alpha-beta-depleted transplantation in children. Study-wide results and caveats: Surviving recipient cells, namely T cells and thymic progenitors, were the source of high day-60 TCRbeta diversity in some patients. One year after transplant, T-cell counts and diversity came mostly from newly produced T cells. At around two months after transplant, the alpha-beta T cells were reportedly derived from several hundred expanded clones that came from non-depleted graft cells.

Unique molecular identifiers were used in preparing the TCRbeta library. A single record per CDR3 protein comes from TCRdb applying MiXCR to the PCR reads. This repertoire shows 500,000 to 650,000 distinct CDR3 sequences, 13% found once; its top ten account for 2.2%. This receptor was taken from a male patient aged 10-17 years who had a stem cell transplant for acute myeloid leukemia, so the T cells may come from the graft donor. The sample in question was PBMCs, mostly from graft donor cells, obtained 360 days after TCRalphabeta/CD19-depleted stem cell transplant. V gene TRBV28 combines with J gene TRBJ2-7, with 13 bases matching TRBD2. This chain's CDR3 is CASSLQTSGRPYEQYF. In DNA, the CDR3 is TGTGCCAGCAGTTTGCAGACTAGCGGGAGGCCCTACGAGCAGTACTTC.